The 23 T cell receptor beta chains below were found in one sample sequenced in a study of CD8+ T cells in alopecia areata. Sequencing used cDNA as its template, made by extracting RNA and reverse transcribing it. The method was immunoSEQ multiplex PCR; TCRdb's version includes in-frame clones alone and lacks a portion of them. Of around 34,000 clones listed, approximately 52% are singletons. Sequenced sample: NKG2D-high CD8+ T cells sorted from blood. These TCRs come from a human donor with alopecia areata.

By frequency in the sample, this clone is medium-sized. This chain uses TRBV18 with TRBJ2-5, with D unresolved. The V gene lost 0 bases and the J gene lost 5 bases, with 10 bases spanning the gap. The CDR3 length is 14 residues. The germline V gene has CDR1 KGHSH and CDR2 LQKENI. The CDR3 spells CASSPPGFEETQYF. In nucleotides, the CDR3 is TGTGCCAGCTCACCACCTGGCTTCGAGGAGACCCAGTACTTC.

V gene TRBV9 combines with J gene TRBJ1-2, with D perhaps TRBD1 (5 bases). The CDR3 sequence is 15 residues long. Germline CDR1 is SGDLS and CDR2 is YYNGEE. The V gene lost 0 bases and the J gene lost 3 bases, with 12 bases spanning the gap. The CDR3, as DNA: TGTGCCAGCAGCGTAGGAAGGGGAGTTGACTATGGCTACACCTTC. Its protein is CASSVGRGVDYGYTF.

The chain uses TRBV19 and TRBJ2-7; 7 nucleotides match TRBD2. The J segment lost 1 base and the V segment lost 1 base, leaving 1 base of the junction unmatched. The CDR3 covers 14 residues. The germline V gene has CDR1 LNHDA and CDR2 SQIVND (reference sequence). The CDR3 reads CASSIASGSYEQYF. The DNA for the CDR3 is TGTGCCAGTAGTATAGCTAGCGGATCCTACGAGCAGTACTTC.

The chain joins TRBV7-3 to TRBJ2-3, with TRBD2 as a possible D gene (6 bases). Looked up from germline, CDR1 is SGHTA and CDR2 is FQGTGA. V was shortened by 6 bases and J by 2 bases, with 12 bases between the two germline ends. The CDR3 contains 14 residues. This CDR3 is CASSRDSYTDTQYF. CDR3 in DNA: TGTGCCAGCAGTCGGGACTCCTACACAGATACGCAGTATTTT.

The CDR3 here is CASTSGGANSPLHF. CDR3 nucleotide sequence: TGTGCCAGCACCTCAGGGGGGGCTAATTCACCCCTCCACTTT. The J gene is TRBJ1-6, the V gene TRBV6-6; TRBD1 agrees at 7 bases. V gave up 7 bases and J gave up 6 bases; unmatched junction bases: 6. The CDR3 totals 14 residues. The germline V gene has CDR1 MNHNY and CDR2 SVGAGI (reference sequence).

This clone was observed a single time. The V gene is TRBV27, the J gene TRBJ1-1; the D is unclear. The germline V and J ends were trimmed by 8 bases and 4 bases, with 5 bases remaining between them. From germline, CDR1 is MNHEY and CDR2 SMNVEV (reference sequence). The CDR3 has 10 residues. CDR3 sequence (DNA): TGTGCCAGCGGGTTCACTGAAGCTTTCTTT. Translating gives CASGFTEAFF.

V gene TRBV5-1 combines with J gene TRBJ2-5; 7 bases align to TRBD2. This CDR3 is built from 14 residues. The V gene's germline CDR1 is SGHRS and CDR2 YFSETQ. Unmatched junction bases numbered 3, after V lost 2 bases and J lost 2 bases. CDR3 loop: CASSFLAGQETQYF. In nucleotides, the CDR3 is TGCGCCAGCAGCTTCTTAGCGGGTCAAGAGACCCAGTACTTC.

V gene TRBV28 combines with J gene TRBJ2-3, with D uncertain. From germline, CDR1 is MDHEN and CDR2 SYDVKM. This CDR3 has 15 amino acids. V was pared by 2 bases and J by 5 bases, with 14 bases between. For the CDR3, the DNA is TGTGCCAGCAGTTTAAGAGACCCAGGTGTAGATACGCAGTATTTT. Translated: CASSLRDPGVDTQYF.

This clone has only one observation. The rearrangement links TRBV7-9 to TRBJ2-2, with TRBD1 as a possible D gene (6 bases). V lost 4 bases and J 5 bases, leaving 11 bases between the germline ends. The CDR3 runs 14 residues. Germline CDR1 reads SEHNR; CDR2 reads FQNEAQ (reference sequence). CDR3 in DNA: TGTGCCAGCAGCTCTACCACAGGGACCGGGGAGCTGTTTTTT. Translating it yields CASSSTTGTGELFF.

The V call is TRBV11-2, the J call TRBJ2-1; the D gene could be TRBD1 or TRBD2 (5 bases each). V lost 1 base to trimming and J lost 4 bases, with 8 bases between them. Germline CDR1 and CDR2: SGHAT and FQNNGV. This CDR3 has 14 residues. The CDR3 sequence is CASSLGGNYNEQFF. The CDR3 DNA reads as TGTGCCAGCAGCTTAGGGGGGAATTACAATGAGCAGTTCTTC. Based on the CDR3 plus reference TRBV11-2 and TRBJ2-1, the full variable domain is EAGVAQSPRYKIIEKRQSVAFWCNPISGHATLYWYQQILGQGPKLLIQFQNNGVVDDSQLPKDRFSAERLKGVDSTLKIQPAKLEDSAVYLCASSLGGNYNEQFFGPGTRLTVL.

The chain has TRBV7-9 and TRBJ1-4; D is possibly TRBD1 (6 bases). There are 13 residues in the CDR3. The V gene lost 4 bases and the J gene lost 5 bases, with 8 bases spanning the gap. From germline, CDR1 is SEHNR and CDR2 FQNEAQ (reference sequence). This CDR3 reads CASSSGQNEKLFF. CDR3 nucleotide sequence: TGTGCCAGCAGCTCCGGACAGAATGAAAAACTGTTTTTT.

This chain links TRBV4-3 with TRBJ2-7; 7 bases match TRBD1. Looked up from germline, CDR1 is LGHNA and CDR2 is YSLEER. With V trimmed by 4 bases and J by 3 bases, 6 bases remained unmatched. There are 14 residues in the CDR3. The CDR3, as DNA: TGCGCCAGCAGCCGTTTAGGACAGGACTACGAGCAGTACTTC. Translated, it gives CASSRLGQDYEQYF.

This clone turned up a few times. The J gene is TRBJ2-1, the V gene TRBV19; a weak D match, TRBD2 (6 bases). Trimming removed 5 bases at V and 0 bases at J, with 14 bases between. From germline, CDR1 is LNHDA and CDR2 SQIVND (reference sequence). The length of the CDR3 is 16 residues. CDR3 protein: CASSHRLVSSYNEQFF. The CDR3, as DNA: TGTGCCAGTAGTCACAGACTAGTGAGCTCCTACAATGAGCAGTTCTTC. Based on the CDR3 plus reference TRBV19 and TRBJ2-1, the full variable domain is DGGITQSPKYLFRKEGQNVTLSCEQNLNHDAMYWYRQDPGQGLRLIYYSQIVNDFQKGDIAEGYSVSREKKESFPLTVTSAQKNPTAFYLCASSHRLVSSYNEQFFGPGTRLTVL.

CDR3 nucleotides: TGTGCCTACGAGGTAGAGGGAGCGGCCTACGAGCAGTACTTC. Translated, it gives CAYEVEGAAYEQYF. The genes are TRBV2 and TRBJ2-7; tentative D call: TRBD2 (5 bases). Deletions cut 11 bases from V and 2 bases from J, with 19 bases between. The CDR3 sequence is 14 residues long. CDR1 is SNHLY, CDR2 FYNNEI, per germline.

CDR3 in amino acids: CSVEARQGTYF. CDR3 sequence (DNA): TGCAGCGTTGAAGCCCGGCAGGGCACGTACTTC. This chain connects TRBV29-1 to TRBJ2-7; a weak D match, TRBD1 (5 bases). Germline assignment: CDR1 SQVTM and CDR2 ANQGSEA. Deletions cut 1 base from V and 12 bases from J, with 13 bases between. This CDR3 spans 11 amino acids.

This chain links TRBV27 with TRBJ1-2; unclear D gene. This CDR3 is 17 amino acids long. Germline loops: CDR1 MNHEY, CDR2 SMNVEV (reference sequence). The ends were cut back, 0 bases at V and 6 bases at J, with 20 bases in the middle. CDR3 nucleotides: TGTGCCAGCAGTTTATCCTCGACGGCCCCAGAGCTAAATGGCTACACCTTC. It codes for CASSLSSTAPELNGYTF.

This sequence joins TRBV29-1 and TRBJ2-1; D perhaps matches TRBD1 (6 bases). The CDR3 runs 15 residues. V was cut by 0 bases and J by 3 bases, with 12 bases left in between. Germline CDR1 SQVTM, CDR2 ANQGSEA. The CDR3 coding sequence is TGCAGCGTTGAAGATCCGCAGGGGATCTACAATGAGCAGTTCTTC. This sequence encodes CSVEDPQGIYNEQFF.

Worth noting for this clone: The germline gene is not matched at one end of the junction; a read error may be the cause. J is TRBJ2-5 and V is TRBV7-9; D is unclear. Per germline, CDR1 SEHNR and CDR2 FQNEAQ (reference sequence). The CDR3 has 13 residues. CDR3 region: CASSLGPQETRYF. The CDR3 DNA reads TGTGCCAGCAGCTTAGGACCGCAAGAGACCCGGTACTTC.

This chain uses TRBV29-1 with TRBJ1-2, with a possible D match to TRBD1 (6 bases). Germline CDR1 is SQVTM and CDR2 is ANQGSEA. The CDR3 runs to 17 residues. V was shortened by 0 bases and J by 0 bases, with 17 bases between the two germline ends. The CDR3 bases are TGCAGCGTTGAAGACTCGAGATTGACAGGATCTAACTATGGCTACACCTTC. Amino acids: CSVEDSRLTGSNYGYTF.

Written as DNA, the CDR3 is TGTGCCAGCAGCGGGGCCCAGGCCTATGGCTACACCTTC. This codes for CASSGAQAYGYTF. V gene TRBV4-2 combines with J gene TRBJ1-2; D possibly corresponds to TRBD1 (5 bases). Germline CDR1 and CDR2: LGHNA and YNFKEQ. This CDR3 region has 13 residues. V lost 5 bases, J lost 4 bases, and 11 bases lay in between.

This chain uses TRBV27 with TRBJ1-1; D may be TRBD1 (5 bases). In germline, CDR1 is MNHEY, CDR2 SMNVEV (reference sequence). The CDR3 loop spans 14 amino acids. V shed 0 bases and J shed 5 bases, with 10 bases lying between them. CDR3 nucleotides: TGTGCCAGCAGTTTATCCGGGGGTGGGACTGAAGCTTTCTTT. Protein: CASSLSGGGTEAFF.

The rearrangement uses TRBV29-1 and TRBJ2-7, with D possibly TRBD1 on 5 matching bases. Germline V gene data show CDR1 as SQVTM and CDR2 as ANQGSEA. The V end lost 3 bases, the J end lost 2 bases, and 11 bases lay between the germline ends. The CDR3 extends over 13 amino acids. This CDR3 reads CSVEGDSPYEQYF. CDR3 DNA: TGCAGCGTTGAGGGTGACAGTCCCTACGAGCAGTACTTC.

DNA for the CDR3: TGTGCCAGCAGTTTCTGGGGGGGGAGCACTGAAGCTTTCTTT. Residues: CASSFWGGSTEAFF. The gene calls are TRBV27 and TRBJ1-1, with a tentative D call TRBD1 (5 bases). Trimming took off 3 bases at V and 4 bases at J, with 12 bases between the two ends. CDR1 and CDR2 from the germline V gene are MNHEY and SMNVEV (reference sequence). The CDR3 consists of 14 residues.